This T cell receptor beta chain was identified in a study of blood T cell repertoires in COVID-19. Whole-study context: T cells, B-cell-depleted T cells, or PBMCs provided the cDNA or gDNA that served as material.

The method was immunoSEQ multiplex PCR; TCRdb's version includes in-frame clones alone and lacks a portion of them. The repertoire has hundreds of thousands of clones, about nine tenths of them found once; the top ten carry under 1.5%. This CDR3 contains 18 residues. V lost 3 bases and J lost 0; bases outside the gene matches: 5. The germline V gene has CDR1 SGHNT and CDR2 YYREEE (reference sequence). This chain links TRBV5-4 with TRBJ2-6; TRBD2 agrees at 11 bases. The sequenced sample was peripheral blood. The clonotype comes from a young woman with active or convalescent COVID-19. The CDR3 coding sequence is TGTGCCAGCAGCTCACCTAGCGGGGGGCACTCTGGGGCCAACGTCCTGACTTTC. Amino acid sequence: CASSSPSGGHSGANVLTF.